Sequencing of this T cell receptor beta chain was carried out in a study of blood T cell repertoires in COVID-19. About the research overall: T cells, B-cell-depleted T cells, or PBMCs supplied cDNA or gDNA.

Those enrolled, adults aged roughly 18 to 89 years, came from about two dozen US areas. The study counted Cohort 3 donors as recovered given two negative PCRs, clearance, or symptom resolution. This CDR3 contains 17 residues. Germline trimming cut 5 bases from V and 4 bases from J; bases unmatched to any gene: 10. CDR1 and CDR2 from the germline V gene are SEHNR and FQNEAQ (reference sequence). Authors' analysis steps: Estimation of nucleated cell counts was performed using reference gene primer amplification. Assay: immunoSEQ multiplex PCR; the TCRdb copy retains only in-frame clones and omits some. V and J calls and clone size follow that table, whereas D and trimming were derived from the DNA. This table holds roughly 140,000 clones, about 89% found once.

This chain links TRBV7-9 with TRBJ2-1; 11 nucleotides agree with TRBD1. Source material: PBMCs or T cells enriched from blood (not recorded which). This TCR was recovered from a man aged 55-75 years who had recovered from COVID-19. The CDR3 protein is CASSATWDRGTYNEQFF. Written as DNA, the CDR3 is TGTGCCAGCAGCGCTACCTGGGACAGGGGGACGTACAATGAGCAGTTCTTC.